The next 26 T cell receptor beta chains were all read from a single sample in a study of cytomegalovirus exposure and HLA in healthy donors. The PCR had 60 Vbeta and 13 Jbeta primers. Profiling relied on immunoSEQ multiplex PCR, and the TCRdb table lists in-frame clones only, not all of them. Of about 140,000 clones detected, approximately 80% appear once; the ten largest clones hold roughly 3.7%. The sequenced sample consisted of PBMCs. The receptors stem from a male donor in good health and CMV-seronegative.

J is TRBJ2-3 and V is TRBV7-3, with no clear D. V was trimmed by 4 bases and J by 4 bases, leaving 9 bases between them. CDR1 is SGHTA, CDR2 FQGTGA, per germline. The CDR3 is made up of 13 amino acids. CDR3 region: CASSSAGPDTQYF. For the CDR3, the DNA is TGTGCCAGCAGCTCCGCAGGCCCAGATACGCAGTATTTT.

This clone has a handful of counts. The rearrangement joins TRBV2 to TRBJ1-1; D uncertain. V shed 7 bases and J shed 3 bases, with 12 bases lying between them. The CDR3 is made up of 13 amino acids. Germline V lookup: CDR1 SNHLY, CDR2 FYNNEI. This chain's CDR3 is CASKEGWYTEAFF. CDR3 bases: TGTGCCAGCAAAGAGGGATGGTACACTGAAGCTTTCTTT.

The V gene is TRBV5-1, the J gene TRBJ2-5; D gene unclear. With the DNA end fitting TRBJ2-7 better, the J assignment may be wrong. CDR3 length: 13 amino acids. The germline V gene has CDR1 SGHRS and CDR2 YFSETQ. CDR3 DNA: TGCGCCAGCAGCTTGGAGTCTTTCTCCGAGCAGTACTTC. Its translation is CASSLESFSEQYF.

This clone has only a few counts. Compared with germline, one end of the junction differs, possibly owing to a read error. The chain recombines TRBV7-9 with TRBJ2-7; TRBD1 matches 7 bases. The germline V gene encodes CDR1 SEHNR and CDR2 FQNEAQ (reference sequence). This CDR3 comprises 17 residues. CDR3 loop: CSSSLVGGRGRRNEQYF. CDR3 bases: TGTTCCAGCAGCTTAGTGGGTGGAAGGGGGCGCAGGAACGAGCAGTACTTC.

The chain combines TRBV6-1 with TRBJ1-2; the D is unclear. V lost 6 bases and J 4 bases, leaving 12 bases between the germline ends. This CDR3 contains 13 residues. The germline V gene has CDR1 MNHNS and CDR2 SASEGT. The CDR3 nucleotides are TGTGCCAGCAGCCGAATAGAGATCTATGGCTACACCTTC. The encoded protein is CASSRIEIYGYTF.

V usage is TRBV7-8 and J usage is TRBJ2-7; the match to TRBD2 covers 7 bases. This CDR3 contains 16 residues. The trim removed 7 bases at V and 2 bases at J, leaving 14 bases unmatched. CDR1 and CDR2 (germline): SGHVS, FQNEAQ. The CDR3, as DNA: TGTGCCAGCACCGAGGGTATAGCGGGTAGCCCCTACGAGCAGTACTTC. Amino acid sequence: CASTEGIAGSPYEQYF. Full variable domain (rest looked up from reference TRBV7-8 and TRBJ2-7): GAGVSQSPRYKVAKRGQDVALRCDPISGHVSLFWYQQALGQGPEFLTYFQNEAQLDKSGLPSDRFFAERPEGSVSTLKIQRTQQEDSAVYLCASTEGIAGSPYEQYFGPGTRLTVT.

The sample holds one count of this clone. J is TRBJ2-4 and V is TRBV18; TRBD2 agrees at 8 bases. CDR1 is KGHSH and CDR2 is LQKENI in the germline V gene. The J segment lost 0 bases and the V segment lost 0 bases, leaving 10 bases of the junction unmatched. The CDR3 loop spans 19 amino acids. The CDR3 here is CASSPPAVAGPVAKNIQYF. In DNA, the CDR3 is TGTGCCAGCTCACCACCGGCAGTAGCGGGACCCGTAGCCAAAAACATTCAGTACTTC.

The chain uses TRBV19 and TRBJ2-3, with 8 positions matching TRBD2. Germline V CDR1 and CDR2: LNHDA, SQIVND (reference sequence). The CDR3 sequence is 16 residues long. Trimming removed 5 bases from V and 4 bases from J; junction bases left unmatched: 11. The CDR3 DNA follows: TGTGCCAGTAGTGCCCATGGCGGGGGGCGGGCAGATACGCAGTATTTT. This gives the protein CASSAHGGGRADTQYF.

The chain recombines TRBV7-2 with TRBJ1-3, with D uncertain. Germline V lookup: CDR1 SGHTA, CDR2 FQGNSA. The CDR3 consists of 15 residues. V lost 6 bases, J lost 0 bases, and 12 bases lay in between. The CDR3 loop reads CASSSLAGSGNTIYF. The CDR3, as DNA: TGTGCCAGCAGTTCGTTGGCGGGCTCTGGAAACACCATATATTTT.

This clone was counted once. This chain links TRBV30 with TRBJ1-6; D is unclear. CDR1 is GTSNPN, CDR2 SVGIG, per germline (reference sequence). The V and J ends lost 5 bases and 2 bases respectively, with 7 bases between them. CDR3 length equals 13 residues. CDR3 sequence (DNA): TGTGCCTGGGACAAGCCCTATAATTCACCCCTCCACTTT. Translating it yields CAWDKPYNSPLHF. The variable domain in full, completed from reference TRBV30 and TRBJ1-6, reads SQTIHQWPATLVQPVGSPLSLECTVEGTSNPNLYWYRQAAGRGLQLLFYSVGIGQISSEVPQNLSASRPQDRQFILSSKKLLLSDSGFYLCAWDKPYNSPLHFGNGTRLTVT.

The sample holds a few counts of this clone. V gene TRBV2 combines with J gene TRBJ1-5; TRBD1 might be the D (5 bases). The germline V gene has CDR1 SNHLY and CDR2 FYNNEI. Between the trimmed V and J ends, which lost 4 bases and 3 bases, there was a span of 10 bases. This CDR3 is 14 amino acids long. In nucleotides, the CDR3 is TGTGCCAGCAGTGGGGGGGTTATCAATCAGCCCCAGCATTTT. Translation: CASSGGVINQPQHF.

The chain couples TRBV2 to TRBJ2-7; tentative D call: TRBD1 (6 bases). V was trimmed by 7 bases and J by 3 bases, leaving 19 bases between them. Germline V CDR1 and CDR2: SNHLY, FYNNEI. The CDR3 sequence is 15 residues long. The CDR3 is CASKQDRRMLYEQYF. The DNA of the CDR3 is TGTGCCAGCAAACAAGACAGGCGGATGCTCTACGAGCAGTACTTC.

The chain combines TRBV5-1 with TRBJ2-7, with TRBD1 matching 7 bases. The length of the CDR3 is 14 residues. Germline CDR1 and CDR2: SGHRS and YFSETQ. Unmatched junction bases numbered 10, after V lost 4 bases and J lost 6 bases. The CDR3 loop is CASSNSGSGGEQYF. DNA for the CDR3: TGCGCCAGCAGCAACTCCGGTTCAGGGGGCGAGCAGTACTTC.

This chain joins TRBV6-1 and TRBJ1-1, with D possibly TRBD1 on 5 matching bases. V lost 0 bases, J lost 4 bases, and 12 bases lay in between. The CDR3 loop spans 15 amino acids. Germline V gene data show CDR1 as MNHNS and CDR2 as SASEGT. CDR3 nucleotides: TGTGCCAGCAGTGAAGCGCGGTCCGGGGGCACTGAAGCTTTCTTT. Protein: CASSEARSGGTEAFF.

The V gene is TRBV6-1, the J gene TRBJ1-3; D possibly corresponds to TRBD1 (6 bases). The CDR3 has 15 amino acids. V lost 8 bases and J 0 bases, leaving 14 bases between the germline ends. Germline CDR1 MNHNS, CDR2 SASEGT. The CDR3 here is CASRPSGHSGNTIYF. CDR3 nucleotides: TGTGCCAGCCGCCCGTCGGGACACTCTGGAAACACCATATATTTT.

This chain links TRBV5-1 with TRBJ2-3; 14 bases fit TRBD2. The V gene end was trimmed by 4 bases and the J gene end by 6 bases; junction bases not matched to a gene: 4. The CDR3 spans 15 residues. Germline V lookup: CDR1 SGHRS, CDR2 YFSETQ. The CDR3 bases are TGCGCCAGCAGCACAGGGACTAGCGGGAGTGATACGCAGTATTTT. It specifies CASSTGTSGSDTQYF.

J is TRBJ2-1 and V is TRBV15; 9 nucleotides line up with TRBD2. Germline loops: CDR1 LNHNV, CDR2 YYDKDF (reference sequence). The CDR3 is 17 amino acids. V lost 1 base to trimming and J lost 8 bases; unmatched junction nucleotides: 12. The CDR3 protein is CATSRAIRAGGQDEQFF. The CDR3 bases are TGTGCCACCAGCAGAGCCATACGGGCGGGAGGGCAGGATGAGCAGTTCTTC.

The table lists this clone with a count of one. In DNA, the CDR3 is TGTGCCAGCAGCTTCAGACTAGCGGGGGGCCGGAGCGCAGATACGCAGTATTTT. It yields the protein CASSFRLAGGRSADTQYF. The chain links TRBV11-2 to TRBJ2-3; 13 bases agree with TRBD2. Germline V gene lookup returns CDR1 SGHAT and CDR2 FQNNGV. This CDR3 region has 18 residues. J was trimmed by 4 bases and V by 3 bases; bases with no gene match: 10. Using reference TRBV11-2 and TRBJ2-3 for the parts outside the CDR3, the full variable domain is EAGVAQSPRYKIIEKRQSVAFWCNPISGHATLYWYQQILGQGPKLLIQFQNNGVVDDSQLPKDRFSAERLKGVDSTLKIQPAKLEDSAVYLCASSFRLAGGRSADTQYFGPGTRLTVL.

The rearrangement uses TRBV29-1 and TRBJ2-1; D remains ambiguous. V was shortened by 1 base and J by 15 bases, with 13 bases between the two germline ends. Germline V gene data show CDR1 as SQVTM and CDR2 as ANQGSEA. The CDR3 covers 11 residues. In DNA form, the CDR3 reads TGCAGCGTTGAAGGGGCCGAACGTACGTTCTTC. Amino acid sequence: CSVEGAERTFF.

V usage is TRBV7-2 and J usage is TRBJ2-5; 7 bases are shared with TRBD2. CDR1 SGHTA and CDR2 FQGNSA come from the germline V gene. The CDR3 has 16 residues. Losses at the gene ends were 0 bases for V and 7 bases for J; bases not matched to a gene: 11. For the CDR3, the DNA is TGTGCCAGCAGCTTAGCTGGGGGGGGGATCCCCGGGACCCAGTACTTC. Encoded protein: CASSLAGGGIPGTQYF.

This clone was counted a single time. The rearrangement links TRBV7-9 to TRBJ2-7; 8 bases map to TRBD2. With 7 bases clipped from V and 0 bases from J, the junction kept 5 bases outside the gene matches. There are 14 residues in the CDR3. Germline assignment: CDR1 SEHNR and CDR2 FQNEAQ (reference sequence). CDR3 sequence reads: CASTTSGSSYEQYF. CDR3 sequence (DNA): TGTGCCAGCACAACTAGCGGTAGCTCCTACGAGCAGTACTTC.

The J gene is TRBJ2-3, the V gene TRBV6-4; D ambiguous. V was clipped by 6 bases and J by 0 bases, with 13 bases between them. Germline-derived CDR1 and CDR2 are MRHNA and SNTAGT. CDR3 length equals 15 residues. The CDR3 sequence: CASRPGPASTDTQYF. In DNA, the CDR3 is TGTGCCAGCAGGCCAGGTCCTGCTAGCACAGATACGCAGTATTTT.

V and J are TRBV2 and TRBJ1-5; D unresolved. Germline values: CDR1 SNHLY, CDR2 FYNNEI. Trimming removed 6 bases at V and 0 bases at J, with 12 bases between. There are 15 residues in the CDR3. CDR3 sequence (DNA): TGTGCCAGCAGGAGGACGGACTTTAGCAATCAGCCCCAGCATTTT. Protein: CASRRTDFSNQPQHF.

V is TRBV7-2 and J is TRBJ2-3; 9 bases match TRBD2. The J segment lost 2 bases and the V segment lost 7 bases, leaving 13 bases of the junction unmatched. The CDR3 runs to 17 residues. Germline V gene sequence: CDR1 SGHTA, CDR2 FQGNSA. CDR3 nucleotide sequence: TGTGCCAGCACCCTCGGGGCGCGGGGGGGAACCACAGATACGCAGTATTTT. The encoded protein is CASTLGARGGTTDTQYF. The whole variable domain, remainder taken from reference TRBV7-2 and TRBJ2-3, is GAGVSQSPSNKVTEKGKDVELRCDPISGHTALYWYRQSLGQGLEFLIYFQGNSAPDKSGLPSDRFSAERTGGSVSTLTIQRTQQEDSAVYLCASTLGARGGTTDTQYFGPGTRLTVL.

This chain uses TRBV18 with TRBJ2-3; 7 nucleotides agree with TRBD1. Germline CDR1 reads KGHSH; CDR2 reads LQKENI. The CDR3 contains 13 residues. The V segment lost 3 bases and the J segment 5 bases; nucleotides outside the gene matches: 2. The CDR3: CASSPNRGDTQYF. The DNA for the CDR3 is TGTGCCAGCTCACCTAACAGGGGAGATACGCAGTATTTT.

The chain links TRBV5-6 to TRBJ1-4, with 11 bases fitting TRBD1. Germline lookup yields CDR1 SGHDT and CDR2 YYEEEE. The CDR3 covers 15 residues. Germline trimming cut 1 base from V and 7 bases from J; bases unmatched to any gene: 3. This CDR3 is CASSLRTGGGEKLFF. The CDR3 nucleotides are TGTGCCAGCAGCTTGAGGACAGGGGGCGGTGAAAAACTGTTTTTT.